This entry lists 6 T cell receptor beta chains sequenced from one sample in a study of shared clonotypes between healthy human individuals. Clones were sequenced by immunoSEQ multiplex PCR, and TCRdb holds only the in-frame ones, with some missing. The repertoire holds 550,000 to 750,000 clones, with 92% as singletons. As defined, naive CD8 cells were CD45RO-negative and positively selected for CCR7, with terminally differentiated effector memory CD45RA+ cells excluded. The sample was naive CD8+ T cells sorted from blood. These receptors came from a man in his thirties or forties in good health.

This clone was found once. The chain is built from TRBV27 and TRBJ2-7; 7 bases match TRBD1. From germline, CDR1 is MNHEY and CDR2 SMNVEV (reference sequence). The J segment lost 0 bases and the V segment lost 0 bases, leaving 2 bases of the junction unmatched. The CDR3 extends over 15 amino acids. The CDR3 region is CASSLSGTDSYEQYF. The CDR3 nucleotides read TGTGCCAGCAGTTTATCAGGGACAGACTCCTACGAGCAGTACTTC.

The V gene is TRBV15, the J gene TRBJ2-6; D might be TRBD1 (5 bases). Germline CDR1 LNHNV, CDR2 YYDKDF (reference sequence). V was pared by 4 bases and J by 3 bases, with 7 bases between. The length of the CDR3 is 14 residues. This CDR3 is CATSTGFGANVLTF. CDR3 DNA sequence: TGTGCCACCAGCACAGGGTTTGGGGCCAACGTCCTGACTTTC.

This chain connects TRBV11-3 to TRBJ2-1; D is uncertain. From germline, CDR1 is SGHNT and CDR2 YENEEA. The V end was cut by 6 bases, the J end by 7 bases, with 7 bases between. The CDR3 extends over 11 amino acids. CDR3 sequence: CASSRSNEQFF. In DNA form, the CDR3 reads TGTGCCAGCAGTAGGTCAAATGAGCAGTTCTTC.

DNA of the CDR3: TGTGCCAGCAGCCTTGGACAGCTAAGTGAAGCTTTCTTT. This translates into CASSLGQLSEAFF. The chain recombines TRBV6-1 with TRBJ1-1, with D possibly matching TRBD1 (6 bases). Germline loops: CDR1 MNHNS, CDR2 SASEGT. CDR3 length: 13 residues. Trimming took off 6 bases at V and 7 bases at J, with 15 bases between the two ends.

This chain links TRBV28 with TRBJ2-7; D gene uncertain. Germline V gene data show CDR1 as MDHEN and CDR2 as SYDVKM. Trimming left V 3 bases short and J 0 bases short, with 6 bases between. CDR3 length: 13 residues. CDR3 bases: TGTGCCAGCAGTTTGGACCCCTCCTACGAGCAGTACTTC. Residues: CASSLDPSYEQYF.

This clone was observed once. CDR3 coding DNA: TGTGCCAGCGGGGGTACTAGCGACGACAATGAGCAGTTCTTC. As protein: CASGGTSDDNEQFF. The chain recombines TRBV28 with TRBJ2-1, with 7 bases lining up with TRBD2. The junction had 9 bases not matched to a gene; V was cut back by 8 bases and J by 5 bases. The germline CDR1 and CDR2 sequences are MDHEN and SYDVKM. The CDR3 extends over 14 amino acids.